Below, 29 T cell receptor beta chains from the same sample are listed, as sequenced in a study of blood T cell repertoires in COVID-19. Sequenced by immunoSEQ multiplex PCR; TCRdb stores in-frame clones only, minus some. The table records around 220,000 clones, more than 80% of them present only once. What was sequenced was peripheral blood. Source of these receptors: a woman of 80 years or more with acute or convalescent COVID-19.

The chain is built from TRBV18 and TRBJ1-5; TRBD1 is a possible D gene (6 bases). The ends were cut back, 1 base at V and 1 base at J, with 14 bases in the middle. The CDR3 has 17 residues. Per germline, CDR1 KGHSH and CDR2 LQKENI. The CDR3 loop reads CASSPQGGQGSNQPQHF. CDR3 nucleotide sequence: TGTGCCAGCTCACCACAAGGCGGCCAGGGGAGCAATCAGCCCCAGCATTTT.

The gene calls are TRBV28 and TRBJ2-2; D possibly corresponds to TRBD2 (5 bases). This CDR3 spans 14 amino acids. Germline CDR1 MDHEN, CDR2 SYDVKM. V lost 7 bases, J lost 6 bases, and 15 bases lay in between. The CDR3 DNA is TGTGCCAGCACGCGGACTCCTATCCCCGGGGAGCTGTTTTTT. Its protein product is CASTRTPIPGELFF.

The chain combines TRBV10-2 with TRBJ2-1; 10 positions match TRBD2. The CDR3 loop spans 16 amino acids. CDR1 WSHSY and CDR2 SAAADI come from the germline V gene. The V and J ends lost 4 bases and 1 base, in that order; junction bases with no gene match: 4. Written as DNA, the CDR3 is TGCGCCAGCAGTGGCCCTAGCGGGAGATCCTACAATGAGCAGTTCTTC. Translated: CASSGPSGRSYNEQFF.

V gene TRBV6-6 combines with J gene TRBJ2-7; D unclear. The V end was cut by 0 bases, the J end by 3 bases, with 12 bases between. CDR1 MNHNY and CDR2 SVGAGI come from the germline V gene (reference sequence). This CDR3 region has 15 residues. CDR3 bases: TGTGCCAGCAGTTACTCGTCCACAGAGAGCTACGAGCAGTACTTC. Protein product: CASSYSSTESYEQYF.

DNA of the CDR3: TGCGCCAGCAGCTTGGTTAGCGAAAACACCGGGGAGCTGTTTTTT. This codes for CASSLVSENTGELFF. The gene calls are TRBV5-1 and TRBJ2-2, with TRBD2 as a possible D gene (5 bases). Trimming stripped 0 bases from V and 2 bases from J, with 8 bases between. The CDR3 length is 15 residues. Per germline, CDR1 SGHRS and CDR2 YFSETQ.

This clone was recorded a few times. V is TRBV7-2 and J is TRBJ2-5, with 16 bases aligning to TRBD2. J was trimmed by 0 bases and V by 4 bases; bases with no gene match: 2. The CDR3 is made up of 17 amino acids. CDR1 and CDR2 from the germline V gene are SGHTA and FQGNSA. For the CDR3, the DNA is TGTGCCAGCAGCTCGGGACTAGCGGGGGGGTACCAAGAGACCCAGTACTTC. Amino acids: CASSSGLAGGYQETQYF.

The J gene is TRBJ1-4, the V gene TRBV28; D is unclear. Per the germline V gene, CDR1 is MDHEN and CDR2 is SYDVKM. CDR3 length equals 15 residues. Trimming took 6 bases from V and 7 from J, leaving 18 bases between them. CDR3 sequence reads: CASSIGWSRGEKLFF. CDR3 sequence (DNA): TGTGCCAGCAGCATAGGGTGGTCCCGGGGTGAAAAACTGTTTTTT.

The chain employs TRBV3-1 (or the pseudogene TRBV3-2) and TRBJ1-2; weak D call: TRBD1 (6 bases). Germline values: CDR1 LGHDT, CDR2 YNNKEL (reference sequence). V dropped 4 bases and J dropped 4 bases, with 16 bases sitting between them. The length of the CDR3 is 15 residues. CDR3 sequence (DNA): TGTGCCAGCAGCCCCTCGGGGGGCGCGTCCTATGGCTACACCTTC. Its translation: CASSPSGGASYGYTF.

CDR3 coding DNA: TGTGCCAGCCTGGGGACAGGGGAACTTAATGAAAAACTGTTTTTT. It specifies CASLGTGELNEKLFF. This sequence joins TRBV6-5 and TRBJ1-4; TRBD1 agrees at 10 bases. This CDR3 comprises 15 residues. With V trimmed by 8 bases and J by 4 bases, 7 bases remained unmatched. Germline V gene sequence: CDR1 MNHEY, CDR2 SVGAGI.

CDR3 residues: CASSRVGERMNTGELFF. The CDR3 region has the DNA TGTGCCAGTAGCAGGGTCGGTGAGAGAATGAACACCGGGGAGCTGTTTTTT. The V call is TRBV19, the J call TRBJ2-2; possibly TRBD1 for D (5 bases). The germline gives CDR1 LNHDA, CDR2 SQIVND (reference sequence). This CDR3 has 17 amino acids. The V gene lost 6 bases and the J gene lost 1 base, with 18 bases spanning the gap. Supplemented by reference TRBV19 and TRBJ2-2, the full variable domain reads DGGITQSPKYLFRKEGQNVTLSCEQNLNHDAMYWYRQDPGQGLRLIYYSQIVNDFQKGDIAEGYSVSREKKESFPLTVTSAQKNPTAFYLCASSRVGERMNTGELFFGEGSRLTVL.

The chain uses TRBV6-6 and TRBJ2-1; D might be TRBD2 (6 bases). V shed 6 bases and J shed 0 bases, with 12 bases lying between them. Looked up from germline, CDR1 is MNHNY and CDR2 is SVGAGI (reference sequence). The CDR3 covers 15 residues. CDR3 bases: TGTGCCAGCAGCGTAGCGGAGAGCTCCTACAATGAGCAGTTCTTC. Encoded protein: CASSVAESSYNEQFF.

The V gene is TRBV19, the J gene TRBJ2-7; 7 nucleotides match TRBD1. This CDR3 has 14 amino acids. Germline V lookup: CDR1 LNHDA, CDR2 SQIVND (reference sequence). The junction had 6 bases not matched to a gene; V was cut back by 6 bases and J by 1 base. The CDR3 protein is CASSPGQSSYEQYF. CDR3 coding DNA: TGTGCCAGTAGCCCGGGACAGAGTTCCTACGAGCAGTACTTC.

The rearrangement uses TRBV6-1 and TRBJ2-7; 12 bases match TRBD1. This CDR3 is 16 amino acids long. V was clipped by 4 bases and J by 7 bases; unmatched bases: 11. Per the germline V gene, CDR1 is MNHNS and CDR2 is SASEGT. This CDR3 reads CASSVLKGQGAQEQYF. The CDR3 nucleotides are TGTGCCAGCAGTGTCTTAAAGGGACAGGGGGCGCAAGAGCAGTACTTC.

The rearrangement links TRBV7-8 to TRBJ2-1, with 7 bases identical to TRBD2. Germline lookup yields CDR1 SGHVS and CDR2 FQNEAQ. The trim removed 1 base at V and 2 bases at J, leaving 2 bases unmatched. There are 15 residues in the CDR3. The chain's CDR3 is CASSLGEGPYNEQFF. The DNA for the CDR3 is TGTGCCAGCAGCTTAGGGGAGGGCCCCTACAATGAGCAGTTCTTC.

The genes are TRBV3-1 (or the pseudogene TRBV3-2) and TRBJ1-6; D unclear. This CDR3 is 15 amino acids long. Trimming took 3 bases from V and 8 from J, leaving 14 bases between them. Per germline, CDR1 LGHDT and CDR2 YNNKEL (reference sequence). The CDR3 DNA reads as TGTGCCAGCAGCCACCTGGGAGTCAGTGATTCACCCCTCCACTTT. Encoded protein: CASSHLGVSDSPLHF.

This chain joins TRBV4-1 and TRBJ2-3, with 7 nucleotides matching TRBD2. J gave up 2 bases and V 4 bases, and 3 bases lay outside the gene matches. Germline loops: CDR1 MGHRA, CDR2 YSYEKL. This CDR3 contains 14 residues. The CDR3 here is CASSPGRATDTQYF. CDR3 in DNA: TGCGCCAGCAGCCCAGGGAGGGCCACAGATACGCAGTATTTT.

As to this clone: The same CDR3 can be traced to other DNA sequences in this sample. The gene calls are TRBV12-5 and TRBJ1-5, with a possible D match to TRBD1 (5 bases). CDR3 size: 13 residues. V lost 6 bases, J lost 6 bases, and 12 bases lay in between. Germline V gene lookup returns CDR1 LGHNT and CDR2 FRNRAP. The CDR3 bases are TGTGCTAGTGGCCTTGGGGGAGGTCAGCCCCAGCATTTT. Translation gives CASGLGGGQPQHF.

The chain employs TRBV2 and TRBJ1-1; the D is unclear. The CDR3 contains 14 residues. Germline V gene lookup returns CDR1 SNHLY and CDR2 FYNNEI. V gave up 7 bases and J gave up 5 bases, with 17 bases separating them. The CDR3 bases are TGTGCCAGCAATCCCGGCCGGGGAAAGACTGAAGCTTTCTTT. Translating gives CASNPGRGKTEAFF.

The chain joins TRBV15 to TRBJ2-7; 7 nucleotides match TRBD1. V shed 6 bases and J 0 bases; nucleotides not matched to a gene: 5. CDR1 is LNHNV, CDR2 YYDKDF, per germline (reference sequence). CDR3 length equals 14 residues. The CDR3 region is CATRPTGSSYEQYF. For the CDR3, the DNA is TGTGCCACCAGGCCGACAGGGAGCTCCTACGAGCAGTACTTC.

The chain uses TRBV2 and TRBJ2-1; D is ambiguous. CDR1 and CDR2 (germline): SNHLY, FYNNEI. The CDR3 covers 14 residues. V shed 7 bases and J shed 2 bases, with 12 bases lying between them. Here the CDR3 reads CASKRATPYNEQFF. CDR3 nucleotide sequence: TGTGCCAGCAAACGCGCAACTCCCTACAATGAGCAGTTCTTC.

The chain uses TRBV9 and TRBJ1-2; D is unclear. Germline values: CDR1 SGDLS, CDR2 YYNGEE. This CDR3 is built from 15 residues. Trimming took 0 bases from V and 0 from J, leaving 9 bases between them. CDR3 in amino acids: CASSVDPEANYGYTF. The DNA for the CDR3 is TGTGCCAGCAGCGTAGATCCAGAAGCTAACTATGGCTACACCTTC.

This chain uses TRBV10-2 with TRBJ2-2; 10 positions agree with TRBD2. Trimming at V came to 0 bases and at J to 3 bases, leaving 1 base not matched to a gene. The germline gives CDR1 WSHSY, CDR2 SAAADI. The CDR3 has 16 amino acids. This chain's CDR3 is CASSESGTSDTGELFF. The CDR3 bases are TGCGCCAGCAGTGAGTCAGGGACTAGCGACACCGGGGAGCTGTTTTTT.

The chain recombines TRBV7-3 with TRBJ2-5; 13 bases fit TRBD2. Germline assignment: CDR1 SGHTA and CDR2 FQGTGA. This CDR3 has 16 residues. V was clipped by 1 base and J by 3 bases; unmatched bases: 2. CDR3 loop: CASSLIGLAGEETQYF. CDR3 sequence (DNA): TGTGCCAGCAGCTTAATCGGACTAGCGGGAGAAGAGACCCAGTACTTC.

This chain connects TRBV27 to TRBJ2-7; D is perhaps TRBD1 (5 bases). The CDR3 length is 14 residues. The V end was cut by 5 bases, the J end by 5 bases, with 16 bases between. Germline loops: CDR1 MNHEY, CDR2 SMNVEV (reference sequence). CDR3 sequence reads: CASSRTRVNDEQYF. The CDR3 DNA sequence: TGTGCCAGCAGTCGGACAAGGGTTAATGACGAGCAGTACTTC.

The rearrangement joins TRBV28 to TRBJ2-1; D remains ambiguous. Germline CDR1 reads MDHEN; CDR2 reads SYDVKM. Between the trimmed V and J ends, which lost 6 bases and 6 bases, there was a span of 12 bases. The CDR3 extends over 13 amino acids. CDR3 in amino acids: CASSPLTSNEQFF. In DNA form, the CDR3 reads TGTGCCAGCAGCCCCCTTACGAGCAATGAGCAGTTCTTC.

The chain has TRBV11-2 and TRBJ2-3; 7 bases agree with TRBD1. Germline CDR1 and CDR2: SGHAT and FQNNGV. The CDR3 runs to 14 residues. Trimming removed 0 bases from V and 6 bases from J; junction bases left unmatched: 3. CDR3 residues: CASSLEDRVDTQYF. Written as DNA, the CDR3 is TGTGCCAGCAGCTTAGAAGACAGGGTGGATACGCAGTATTTT.

V and J are TRBV5-1 and TRBJ1-3, with 7 bases fitting TRBD1. There are 16 residues in the CDR3. The V gene's germline CDR1 is SGHRS and CDR2 YFSETQ. J was trimmed by 0 bases and V by 5 bases; bases with no gene match: 8. CDR3 protein: CASSPGQSGSGNTIYF. Written as DNA, the CDR3 is TGCGCCAGCAGTCCGGGACAGTCTGGCTCTGGAAACACCATATATTTT. Full variable domain (remainder filled in from reference TRBV5-1 and TRBJ1-3): KAGVTQTPRYLIKTRGQQVTLSCSPISGHRSVSWYQQTPGQGLQFLFEYFSETQRNKGNFPGRFSGRQFSNSRSEMNVSTLELGDSALYLCASSPGQSGSGNTIYFGEGSWLTVV.

The chain uses TRBV7-3 and TRBJ2-2; unclear D gene. The CDR3 is 16 amino acids. The ends were cut back, 2 bases at V and 3 bases at J, with 13 bases in the middle. Germline loops: CDR1 SGHTA, CDR2 FQGTGA. The CDR3 sequence is CASSLFPGLDTGELFF. The CDR3, as DNA: TGTGCCAGCAGCTTATTTCCGGGTTTGGACACCGGGGAGCTGTTTTTT. The entire variable domain, with the rest obtained from reference TRBV7-3 and TRBJ2-2, is as follows: GAGVSQTPSNKVTEKGKYVELRCDPISGHTALYWYRQSLGQGPEFLIYFQGTGAADDSGLPNDRFFAVRPEGSVSTLKIQRTERGDSAVYLCASSLFPGLDTGELFFGEGSRLTVL.

The chain uses TRBV7-8 and TRBJ2-1, with D unresolved. This CDR3 region has 14 residues. Germline loops: CDR1 SGHVS, CDR2 FQNEAQ. The ends were cut back, 1 base at V and 3 bases at J, with 7 bases in the middle. CDR3 bases: TGTGCCAGCAGCTTAGAAAATAACTACAATGAGCAGTTCTTC. It codes for CASSLENNYNEQFF.